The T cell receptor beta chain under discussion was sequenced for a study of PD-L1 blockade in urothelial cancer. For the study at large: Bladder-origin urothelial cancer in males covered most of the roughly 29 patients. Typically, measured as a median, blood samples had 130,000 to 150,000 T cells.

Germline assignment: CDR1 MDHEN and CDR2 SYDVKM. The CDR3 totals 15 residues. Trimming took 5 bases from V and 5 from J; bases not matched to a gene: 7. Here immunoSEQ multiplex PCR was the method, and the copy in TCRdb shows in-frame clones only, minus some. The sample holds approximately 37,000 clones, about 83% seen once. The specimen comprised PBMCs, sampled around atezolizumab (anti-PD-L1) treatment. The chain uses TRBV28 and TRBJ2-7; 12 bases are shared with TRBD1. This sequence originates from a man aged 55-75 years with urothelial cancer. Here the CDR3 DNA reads TGTGCCAGCAGTCCACCGGGACAGGGGGCACACGAGCAGTACTTC. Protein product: CASSPPGQGAHEQYF.